This T cell receptor beta chain was identified in a study of T cells after posttransplantation cyclophosphamide. Study results and caveats: Donor-recipient repertoire similarity was low at 1-2 months, rising over year one. TRB clonality was highly associated with recipient CMV seropositivity and reactivation.

This clone was observed at least ten times. The antigen remains unidentified. This CDR3 is built from 14 residues. Per the germline V gene, CDR1 is SEHNR and CDR2 is FQNEAQ (reference sequence). V lost 2 bases, J lost 6 bases, and 11 bases lay in between. The related graft donor's blood sample was taken on the day of bone marrow donation. Repertoires were generated with immunoSEQ multiplex PCR, while TCRdb's copy carries only in-frame clones and drops some. This sample comprises about 12,000 clones, none seen once only. V and J are TRBV7-9 and TRBJ2-1, with D unclear. Sequenced input: PBMCs. The sequence derives from a middle-aged woman in good health, CMV-negative, and a related stem cell transplant donor. The CDR3 coding sequence is TGTGCCAGCAGCTTACATGACAATCGCAATGAGCAGTTCTTC. As protein: CASSLHDNRNEQFF.